Reported below is one TCR beta chain. Its antigen is still unknown. The entry originates in a study of cytomegalovirus exposure and HLA in healthy donors. Study-level background: For the approximately 360 genotyped donors, approximately 83% fell within the Caucasian-associated ancestry cluster.

Trimming at V came to 2 bases and at J to 0 bases, leaving 4 bases not matched to a gene. Germline V lookup: CDR1 MNHEY, CDR2 SVGAGI. The CDR3 runs 15 residues. Study observations and caveats: Among TCR sequences, most were rare, though some public TCRs appeared in many donors. In vitro testing confirmed a few CMV-associated chains as specific for CMV antigens.

It was with 60 Vbeta and 13 Jbeta primers that the PCR ran. The protocol was immunoSEQ multiplex PCR, while the TCRdb copy is restricted to in-frame clones and leaves out a portion. The sample lists about 210,000 clones; approximately 83% were seen once. The source is a woman between 45 and 60 years old in good health and CMV-seropositive. The V call is TRBV6-5, the J call TRBJ2-7; the match to TRBD1 covers 7 bases. The source material was PBMCs. The CDR3 loop reads CASSYARGSSYEQYF. The CDR3 DNA follows: TGTGCCAGCAGTTACGCCAGGGGGAGCTCCTACGAGCAGTACTTC.